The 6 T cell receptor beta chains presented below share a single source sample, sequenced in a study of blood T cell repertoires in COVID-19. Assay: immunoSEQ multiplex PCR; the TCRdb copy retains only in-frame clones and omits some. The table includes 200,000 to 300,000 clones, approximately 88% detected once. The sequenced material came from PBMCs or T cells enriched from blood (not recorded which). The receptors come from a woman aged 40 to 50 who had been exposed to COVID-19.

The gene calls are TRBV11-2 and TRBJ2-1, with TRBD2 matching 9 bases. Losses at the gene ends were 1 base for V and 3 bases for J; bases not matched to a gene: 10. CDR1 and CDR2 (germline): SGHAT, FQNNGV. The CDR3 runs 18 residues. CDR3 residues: CASSLVFAGGIFYNEQFF. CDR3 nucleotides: TGTGCCAGCAGCTTAGTATTTGCGGGAGGGATTTTCTACAATGAGCAGTTCTTC.

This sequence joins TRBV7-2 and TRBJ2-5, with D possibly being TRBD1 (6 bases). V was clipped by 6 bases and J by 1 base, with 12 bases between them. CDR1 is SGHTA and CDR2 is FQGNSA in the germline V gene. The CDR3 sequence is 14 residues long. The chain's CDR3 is CASRPRGFQETQYF. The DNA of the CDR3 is TGTGCCAGCAGACCAAGGGGGTTCCAAGAGACCCAGTACTTC.

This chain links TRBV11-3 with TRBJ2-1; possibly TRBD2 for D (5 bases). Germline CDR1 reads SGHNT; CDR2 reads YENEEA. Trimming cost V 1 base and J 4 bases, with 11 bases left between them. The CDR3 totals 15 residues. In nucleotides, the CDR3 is TGTGCCAGCAGCTTAGTTCGCGGGTTATACAATGAGCAGTTCTTC. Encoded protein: CASSLVRGLYNEQFF.

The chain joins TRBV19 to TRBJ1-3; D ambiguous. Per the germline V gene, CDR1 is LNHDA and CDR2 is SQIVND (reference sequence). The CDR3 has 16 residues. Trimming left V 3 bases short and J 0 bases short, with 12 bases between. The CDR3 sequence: CASSIFGRASGNTIYF. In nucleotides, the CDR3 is TGTGCCAGTAGTATCTTCGGGAGAGCCTCTGGAAACACCATATATTTT.

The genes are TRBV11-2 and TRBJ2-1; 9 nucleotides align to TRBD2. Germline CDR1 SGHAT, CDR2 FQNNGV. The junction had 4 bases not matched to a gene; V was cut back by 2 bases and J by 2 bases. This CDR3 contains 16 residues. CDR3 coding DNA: TGTGCCAGCAGCTTAAGGGCGGGAGGGACCTACAATGAGCAGTTCTTC. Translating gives CASSLRAGGTYNEQFF.

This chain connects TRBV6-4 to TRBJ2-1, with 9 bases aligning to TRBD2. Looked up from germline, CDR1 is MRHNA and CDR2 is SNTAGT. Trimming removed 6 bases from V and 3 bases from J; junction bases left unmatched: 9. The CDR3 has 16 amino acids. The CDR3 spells CASSDTPSGDYNEQFF. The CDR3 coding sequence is TGTGCCAGCAGCGATACCCCTAGCGGGGACTACAATGAGCAGTTCTTC.